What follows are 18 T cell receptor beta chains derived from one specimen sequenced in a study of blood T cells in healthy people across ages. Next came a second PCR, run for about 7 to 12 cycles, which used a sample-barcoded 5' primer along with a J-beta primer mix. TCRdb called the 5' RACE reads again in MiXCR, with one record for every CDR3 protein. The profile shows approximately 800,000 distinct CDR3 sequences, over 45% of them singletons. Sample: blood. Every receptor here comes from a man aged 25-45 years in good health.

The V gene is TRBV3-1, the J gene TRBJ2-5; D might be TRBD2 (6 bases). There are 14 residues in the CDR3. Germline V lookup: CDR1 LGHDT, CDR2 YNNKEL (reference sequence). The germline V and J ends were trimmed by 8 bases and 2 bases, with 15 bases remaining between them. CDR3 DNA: TGTGCCAGCGGGGCTAGCGAAATGCAAGAGACCCAGTACTTC. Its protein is CASGASEMQETQYF.

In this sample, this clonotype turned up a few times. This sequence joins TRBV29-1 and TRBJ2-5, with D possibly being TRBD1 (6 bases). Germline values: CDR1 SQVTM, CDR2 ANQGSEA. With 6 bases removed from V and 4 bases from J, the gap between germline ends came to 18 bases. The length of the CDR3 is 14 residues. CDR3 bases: TGCAGCGTGTTTCCCGCAGGGGCCAGAGAGACCCAGTACTTC. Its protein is CSVFPAGARETQYF.

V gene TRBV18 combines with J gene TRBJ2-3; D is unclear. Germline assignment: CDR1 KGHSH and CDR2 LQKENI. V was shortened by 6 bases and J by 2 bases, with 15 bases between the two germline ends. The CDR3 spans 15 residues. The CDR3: CASSHVGSYTDTQYF. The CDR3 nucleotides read TGTGCCAGCTCGCATGTCGGTTCTTACACAGATACGCAGTATTTT.

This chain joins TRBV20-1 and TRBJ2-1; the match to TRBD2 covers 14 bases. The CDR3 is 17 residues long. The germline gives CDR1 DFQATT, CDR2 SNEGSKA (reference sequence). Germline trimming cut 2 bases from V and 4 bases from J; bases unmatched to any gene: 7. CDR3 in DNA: TGCAGTGCTAGAACAGGGACTAGCGGGAGAACGTACAATGAGCAGTTCTTC. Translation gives CSARTGTSGRTYNEQFF.

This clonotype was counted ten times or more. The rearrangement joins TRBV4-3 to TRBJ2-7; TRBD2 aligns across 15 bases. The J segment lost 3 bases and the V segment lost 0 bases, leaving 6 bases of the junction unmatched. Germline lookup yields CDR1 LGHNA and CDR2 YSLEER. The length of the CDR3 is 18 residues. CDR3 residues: CASSQDGGLAGGRYEQYF. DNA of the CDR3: TGCGCCAGCAGCCAAGATGGGGGACTAGCGGGAGGCCGCTACGAGCAGTACTTC.

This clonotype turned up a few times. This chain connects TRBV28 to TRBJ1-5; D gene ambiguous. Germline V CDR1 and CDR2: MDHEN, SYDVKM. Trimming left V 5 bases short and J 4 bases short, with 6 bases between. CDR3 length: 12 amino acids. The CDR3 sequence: CASSTGNQPQHF. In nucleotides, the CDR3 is TGTGCCAGCAGTACGGGAAATCAGCCCCAGCATTTT.

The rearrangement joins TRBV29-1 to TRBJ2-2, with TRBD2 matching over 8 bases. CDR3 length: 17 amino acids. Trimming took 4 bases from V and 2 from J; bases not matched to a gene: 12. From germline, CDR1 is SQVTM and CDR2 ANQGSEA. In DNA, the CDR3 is TGCAGCGTTGGGGGCCTCCAGCGGGGGCCCAACACCGGGGAGCTGTTTTTT. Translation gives CSVGGLQRGPNTGELFF.

CDR3 coding DNA: TGTGCCAGCGGGGCAGCGAGGTCCTGTGGCTACACCTTC. Protein product: CASGAARSCGYTF. The chain has TRBV2 and TRBJ1-2; tentatively, D is TRBD1 (5 bases). V lost 8 bases to trimming and J lost 7 bases, with 17 bases between them. The germline V gene encodes CDR1 SNHLY and CDR2 FYNNEI. This CDR3 is built from 13 residues.

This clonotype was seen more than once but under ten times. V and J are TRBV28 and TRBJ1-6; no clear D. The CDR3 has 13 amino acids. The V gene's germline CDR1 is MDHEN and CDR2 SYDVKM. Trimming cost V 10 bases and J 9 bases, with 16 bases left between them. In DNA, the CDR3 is TGTGCCACCCGGCCGCAAGGAGTTTCACCCCTCCACTTT. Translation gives CATRPQGVSPLHF.

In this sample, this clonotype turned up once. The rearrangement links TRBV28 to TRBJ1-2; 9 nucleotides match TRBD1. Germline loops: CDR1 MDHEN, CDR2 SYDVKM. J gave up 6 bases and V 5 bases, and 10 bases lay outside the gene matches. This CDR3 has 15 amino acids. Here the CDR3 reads CASSPGTGSGNGYTF. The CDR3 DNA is TGTGCCAGCAGTCCAGGGACAGGGTCAGGAAATGGCTACACCTTC.

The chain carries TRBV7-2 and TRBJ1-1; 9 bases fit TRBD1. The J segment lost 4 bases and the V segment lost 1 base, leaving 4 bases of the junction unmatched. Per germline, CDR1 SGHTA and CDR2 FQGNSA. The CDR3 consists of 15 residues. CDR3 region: CASSLEDRGATEAFF. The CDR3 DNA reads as TGTGCCAGCAGCTTAGAGGACAGGGGCGCCACTGAAGCTTTCTTT.

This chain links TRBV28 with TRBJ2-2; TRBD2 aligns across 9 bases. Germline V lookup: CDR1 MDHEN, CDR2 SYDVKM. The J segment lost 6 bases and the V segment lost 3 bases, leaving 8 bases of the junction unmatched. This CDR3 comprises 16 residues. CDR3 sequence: CASSFPKSGRPGELFF. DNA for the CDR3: TGTGCCAGCAGTTTCCCCAAGAGCGGGAGGCCCGGGGAGCTGTTTTTT.

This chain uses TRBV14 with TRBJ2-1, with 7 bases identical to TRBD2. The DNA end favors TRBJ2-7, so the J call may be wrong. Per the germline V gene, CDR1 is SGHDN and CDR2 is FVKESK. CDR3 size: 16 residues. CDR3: CASSALGEGLNNEQYF. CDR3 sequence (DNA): TGTGCCAGCAGCGCCTTGGGGGAGGGCCTGAACAATGAGCAGTACTTC.

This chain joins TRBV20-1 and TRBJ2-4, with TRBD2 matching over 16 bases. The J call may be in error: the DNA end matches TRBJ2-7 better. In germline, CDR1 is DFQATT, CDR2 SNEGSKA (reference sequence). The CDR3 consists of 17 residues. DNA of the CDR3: TGCAGTGCTGAACCGGGACTAGCGGGAGGGAATGGCTACGAGCAGTACTTC. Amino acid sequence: CSAEPGLAGGNGYEQYF.

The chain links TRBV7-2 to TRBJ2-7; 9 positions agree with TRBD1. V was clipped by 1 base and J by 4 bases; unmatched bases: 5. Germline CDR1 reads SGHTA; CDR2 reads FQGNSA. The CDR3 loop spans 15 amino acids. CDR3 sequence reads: CASSLGGTGFYEQYF. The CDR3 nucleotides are TGTGCCAGCAGCTTAGGTGGGACAGGGTTTTACGAGCAGTACTTC.

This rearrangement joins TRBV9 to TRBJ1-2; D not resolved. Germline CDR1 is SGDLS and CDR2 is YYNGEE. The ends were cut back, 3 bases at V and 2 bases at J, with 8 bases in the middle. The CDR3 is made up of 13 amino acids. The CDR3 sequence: CASSADKNYGYTF. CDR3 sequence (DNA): TGTGCCAGCAGCGCCGACAAGAACTATGGCTACACCTTC.

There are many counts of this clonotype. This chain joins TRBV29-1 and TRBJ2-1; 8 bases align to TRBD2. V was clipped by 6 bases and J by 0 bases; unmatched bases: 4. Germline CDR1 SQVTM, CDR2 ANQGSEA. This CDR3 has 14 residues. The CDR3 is CSVAGTSSYNEQFF. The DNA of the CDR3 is TGCAGCGTAGCCGGGACTAGCTCCTACAATGAGCAGTTCTTC.

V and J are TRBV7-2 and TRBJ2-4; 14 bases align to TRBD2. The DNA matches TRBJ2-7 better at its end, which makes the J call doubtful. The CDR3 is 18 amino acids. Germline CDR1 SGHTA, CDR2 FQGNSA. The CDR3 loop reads CASSWGTSGSRRTYEQYF. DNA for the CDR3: TGTGCCAGCAGCTGGGGGACTAGCGGGAGCCGACGGACCTACGAGCAGTACTTC.